This TCR beta chain was retrieved from a study of blood T cell repertoires in COVID-19. Study-wide background: Spain, Italy and the United States supplied samples that represented acute and convalescent COVID-19. T cells, B-cell-depleted T cells, or PBMCs supplied cDNA or gDNA.

Generated by immunoSEQ multiplex PCR, the TCRdb table keeps only in-frame clones and is missing some. The sample holds about 300,000 clones, approximately 90% seen once. CDR3 length: 16 amino acids. The germline V and J ends were trimmed by 7 bases and 4 bases, with 20 bases remaining between them. Germline V gives CDR1 LNHDA, CDR2 SQIVND (reference sequence). The sample comprised peripheral blood. This chain connects TRBV19 to TRBJ1-5; no definite D call. The clonotype comes from a man between 40 and 49 years old with acute or convalescent COVID-19. The CDR3 here is CASTNARFKWNQPQHF. As DNA, the CDR3 is TGTGCCAGTACCAACGCCAGATTCAAGTGGAATCAGCCCCAGCATTTT.